This T cell receptor (beta chain) was documented in a study of T cells in Graves' hyperthyroidism and ophthalmopathy. This clonotype was recorded many times. From RNA transcripts, TCR beta CDR3 regions were amplified. Using the HTBI primer set, a first-round RT-PCR was run on the TCR CDR3. TCRdb reprocessed the multiplex PCR reads via MiXCR and lists one record per CDR3 protein. There are 450,000 to 600,000 distinct CDR3 sequences in the sample; 13% to 15% occur only once, and around 14% lies in the top ten. This CDR3 region has 12 residues. Per germline, CDR1 KGHDR and CDR2 SFDVKD. V was shortened by 4 bases and J by 2 bases, with 4 bases between the two germline ends.

This TCR derives from a woman in her thirties or forties with Graves' hyperthyroidism. Sequencing input: blood. The rearrangement uses TRBV24-1 and TRBJ2-5; D uncertain. CDR3 in DNA: TGTGCCACCAGTGAAGGTCAAGAGACCCAGTACTTC. It translates to CATSEGQETQYF.